Shown below are 27 T cell receptor beta chains from a single sample sequenced in a study of T cells in women clearing cervical HPV infection. Only in-frame clones appear in the TCRdb table, and some are missing; sequencing was by immunoSEQ multiplex PCR. The table for this sample gives 35,000 to 45,000 clones. What was sequenced was blood buffy coat. Receptor source: a woman between 18 and 75 years old with a cervical HPV16 infection that either progressed to CIN3+ or cleared (not recorded which).

A note on this clone: The read stops 3 residues short of the end of the CDR3; the missing end is completed from the germline J gene. The chain has TRBV6-1 and TRBJ1-5; possible D gene TRBD1, 5 bases. The length of the CDR3 is 15 residues. V lost 2 bases, J lost 7 bases, and 15 bases lay in between. Germline V gene data show CDR1 as MNHNS and CDR2 as SASEGT. The DNA read from the CDR3 is TGTGCCAGCAGTGAAACCCTGGGCAGGGAGCAGCCC. Its protein is CASSETLGREQP. The whole CDR3 sequence reads CASSETLGREQPQHF.

With regard to this clone: The read gets to within 3 residues of the CDR3 end, and the germline J gene fills in the rest. This chain connects TRBV7-9 to TRBJ1-1; weak D call: TRBD1 (5 bases). CDR1 is SEHNR, CDR2 FQNEAQ, per germline (reference sequence). V gave up 0 bases and J gave up 5 bases, with 7 bases separating them. The CDR3 sequence is 13 residues long. CDR3 protein: CASSLAGPTEAFF. Incomplete CDR3 DNA: TGTGCCAGCAGCTTAGCGGGGCCGACTGAA.

The sequenced part of the CDR3 DNA is TGTGCCAGTAGTGTACAGGGCTCTGGGGCCAACGTC. The encoded protein is CASSVQGSGANV. The CDR3 reads in full as CASSVQGSGANVLTF. The J gene is TRBJ2-6, the V gene TRBV19, with D possibly TRBD1 on 6 matching bases. The read is 3 residues too short to cover the CDR3 end, so that end is filled in from the germline J gene. This CDR3 contains 15 residues. Looked up from germline, CDR1 is LNHDA and CDR2 is SQIVND (reference sequence). V was clipped by 5 bases and J by 0 bases, with 8 bases between them.

Details on this clone: The CDR3 is cut off 3 residues early in the read; its end comes from the germline J gene. V gene TRBV12-3 or TRBV12-4 combines with J gene TRBJ1-1, with D possibly being TRBD1 (5 bases). The CDR3 covers 14 residues. The ends were cut back, 3 bases at V and 0 bases at J, with 8 bases in the middle. The CDR3 bases that were read are TGTGCCAGCAGTTTTGGGGCCCTGAACACTGAA. It codes for CASSFGALNTE. The complete CDR3 sequence is CASSFGALNTEAFF.

CDR3 protein: CASSLNSGRETQYF. CDR3 DNA, as far as it was read: TGCGCCAGCAGCTTAAATAGCGGGAGGGAGACC. The chain uses TRBV5-1 and TRBJ2-5, with 10 bases lining up with TRBD2. The sequenced fragment ends 3 residues before the CDR3 boundary, so the rest is inferred from the germline J gene. The V gene end was trimmed by 2 bases and the J gene end by 5 bases; junction bases not matched to a gene: 3. This CDR3 is built from 14 residues. Germline assignment: CDR1 SGHRS and CDR2 YFSETQ.

On this clone itself: The CDR3 extends 3 residues past the end of the read, so its final part is completed from the germline J gene. The rearrangement links TRBV3-1 (or the pseudogene TRBV3-2) to TRBJ2-7; D is possibly TRBD2 (5 bases). Germline CDR1 LGHDT, CDR2 YNNKEL (reference sequence). The V end lost 0 bases, the J end lost 2 bases, and 11 bases lay between the germline ends. This CDR3 has 15 amino acids. The CDR3 spells CASSQDGGFPYEQYF. CDR3 DNA (partial): TGTGCCAGCAGCCAAGATGGCGGGTTTCCCTACGAG.

The DNA read from the CDR3 is TGCGCCAGCAGCTCGACCCAGGGTGCA. Protein product: CASSSTQGA. The full CDR3 protein is CASSSTQGAAFF. The rearrangement joins TRBV5-1 to TRBJ1-1; D might be TRBD1 (5 bases). The read stops 3 residues short of the end of the CDR3; the missing end is completed from the germline J gene. This CDR3 has 12 amino acids. The germline V gene has CDR1 SGHRS and CDR2 YFSETQ.

To note about this clone: The read ends 3 residues shy of where the CDR3 ends; the end is completed using the germline J gene. This sequence joins TRBV30 and TRBJ2-4; D possibly corresponds to TRBD1 (5 bases). This CDR3 comprises 11 residues. Per germline, CDR1 GTSNPN and CDR2 SVGIG (reference sequence). The chain's CDR3 is CAWRRGAGQYF. The part of the CDR3 DNA that was read is TGTGCCTGGAGAAGGGGCGCTGGT.

With regard to this clone: The read terminates 3 residues before the CDR3 end, so the remaining end is supplied by the germline J gene. The chain recombines TRBV7-6 with TRBJ2-1; 7 nucleotides align to TRBD2. V lost 5 bases, J lost 6 bases, and 4 bases stayed unmatched. Germline CDR1 SGHVS, CDR2 FNYEAQ. The CDR3 has 13 amino acids. The DNA read from the CDR3 is TGTGCCAGCAGCCCGACTAGCCCCAATGAG. Its protein product is CASSPTSPNE. The whole CDR3 sequence is CASSPTSPNEQFF.

A word on this clone: The same CDR3 arises from other DNA sequences in this sample as well. CDR3 bases read: TGCAGTGCTAGAGATCTTTCCCGGGCGGGTAATGAG. This translates into CSARDLSRAGNE. The full CDR3 sequence reads CSARDLSRAGNEQFF. The chain carries TRBV20-1 and TRBJ2-1; tentative D call: TRBD2 (5 bases). The read comes to an end 3 residues before the CDR3 does, leaving the germline J gene to fill in the end. Trimming removed 0 bases from V and 7 bases from J, with 16 bases in between. Germline V gene data show CDR1 as DFQATT and CDR2 as SNEGSKA (reference sequence). The CDR3 totals 15 residues.

Concerning this clone: Read coverage stops 3 residues before the CDR3 terminus; the germline J gene supplies the remainder. The gene calls are TRBV7-7 and TRBJ1-1; D is ambiguous. V gave up 1 base and J gave up 0 bases, with 3 bases separating them. The germline V gene encodes CDR1 SSHAT and CDR2 FNYEAQ (reference sequence). This CDR3 has 13 residues. Partial CDR3 DNA: TGTGCCAGCAGCTTAGAGGTGAACACTGAA. Its translation: CASSLEVNTE. The CDR3 in its entirety is CASSLEVNTEAFF.

Notes on this clone: The read ends 3 residues early relative to the CDR3; the germline J gene fills the gap. The chain links TRBV18 to TRBJ1-2; the D is unclear. From germline, CDR1 is KGHSH and CDR2 LQKENI. The CDR3 has 16 amino acids. The CDR3 bases that were read are TGTGCCAGCTCACCGACTAGCGGGAGTGGCACAGATACC. Its translation is CASSPTSGSGTDT. From start to end, the CDR3 is CASSPTSGSGTDTYTF.

About this clone: With the read ending 3 residues before the CDR3 end, the germline J gene is used to fill in that end. This chain joins TRBV20-1 and TRBJ2-5; 8 bases are shared with TRBD1. V gave up 7 bases and J gave up 2 bases; unmatched junction bases: 9. This CDR3 region has 14 residues. Germline-derived CDR1 and CDR2 are DFQATT and SNEGSKA (reference sequence). The sequenced part of the CDR3 DNA is TGCAGTGGGGGGGCCGACAGGGGACAAGAGACC. This sequence encodes CSGGADRGQET. The whole CDR3 sequence reads CSGGADRGQETQYF.

For this clone: The read halts 3 residues ahead of the CDR3 end, with the missing end drawn from the germline J gene. The genes are TRBV7-9 and TRBJ2-4; a possible D gene is TRBD1 (6 bases). Germline V CDR1 and CDR2: SEHNR, FQNEAQ (reference sequence). CDR3 length equals 14 residues. The covered CDR3 bases are TGTGCCAGCACCCCCCGGACAGAGAACTATGGT. Amino acids: CASTPRTENYG. Given in full, the CDR3 is CASTPRTENYGQYF. The whole variable domain, remainder taken from reference TRBV7-9 and TRBJ2-4, is DTGVSQNPRHKITKRGQNVTFRCDPISEHNRLYWYRQTLGQGPEFLTYFQNEAQLEKSRLLSDRFSAERPKGSFSTLEIQRTEQGDSAMYLCASTPRTENYGQYFGAGTRLSVL.

Comments on this clone: The CDR3 is cut off 3 residues early in the read; its end comes from the germline J gene. This same CDR3 is encoded by further DNA sequences in the sample. The chain has TRBV19 and TRBJ1-3; D is perhaps TRBD1 (5 bases). Trimming removed 5 bases at V and 8 bases at J, with 19 bases between. Germline V gene sequence: CDR1 LNHDA, CDR2 SQIVND (reference sequence). The CDR3 has 15 amino acids. The CDR3 spells CASSAAGTAGYTIYF. The DNA read from the CDR3 is TGTGCCAGTAGTGCCGCCGGGACTGCGGGCTACACC. The full variable domain, completed using reference TRBV19 and TRBJ1-3, is DGGITQSPKYLFRKEGQNVTLSCEQNLNHDAMYWYRQDPGQGLRLIYYSQIVNDFQKGDIAEGYSVSREKKESFPLTVTSAQKNPTAFYLCASSAAGTAGYTIYFGEGSWLTVV.

Regarding this clone: The CDR3 is cut off 3 residues early in the read; its end comes from the germline J gene. This chain links TRBV19 with TRBJ2-4; a possible D gene is TRBD1 (5 bases). The CDR3 is 12 amino acids. Germline V gene sequence: CDR1 LNHDA, CDR2 SQIVND (reference sequence). CDR3 protein: CATAQGSYGQYF. Incomplete CDR3 DNA: TGTGCCACAGCCCAGGGATCTTACGGT.

As regards this clone: With the read ending 3 residues before the CDR3 end, the germline J gene is used to fill in that end. V usage is TRBV20-1 and J usage is TRBJ2-1; D is unresolved. Germline CDR1 reads DFQATT; CDR2 reads SNEGSKA (reference sequence). The CDR3 contains 13 residues. The V end was cut by 4 bases, the J end by 8 bases, with 15 bases between. CDR3 DNA (partial): TGCAGTGCTACCAAAGGCTTCTCCGATGAG. Translation: CSATKGFSDE. In full, the CDR3 reads CSATKGFSDEQFF.

Regarding this clone: From the germline J gene comes the end of the CDR3, since the read stops 3 residues before it. V is TRBV7-9 and J is TRBJ2-3; D is uncertain. In germline, CDR1 is SEHNR, CDR2 FQNEAQ (reference sequence). V dropped 10 bases and J dropped 6 bases, with 14 bases sitting between them. The CDR3 contains 12 residues. Incomplete CDR3 DNA: TGTGCCAATACGGGTCTTGGGGATACG. Its translation is CANTGLGDT. The full CDR3 is CANTGLGDTQYF.

With respect to this clone: The read is 3 residues too short to cover the CDR3 end, so that end is filled in from the germline J gene. This sequence joins TRBV18 and TRBJ2-5, with a weak D call TRBD2 (6 bases). Trimming shortened V by 2 bases and J by 5 bases, and 6 bases separated the two germline ends. The germline V gene encodes CDR1 KGHSH and CDR2 LQKENI. The CDR3 sequence is 12 residues long. The CDR3 here is CASSPTSETQYF. The part of the CDR3 DNA that was read is TGTGCCAGCTCACCAACTAGCGAGACC.

Comments on this clone: An end of the junction differs from the germline gene, which may be a read error. The read comes to an end 3 residues before the CDR3 does, leaving the germline J gene to fill in the end. The chain joins TRBV4-2 to TRBJ2-3, with a tentative D call TRBD1 (6 bases). Germline CDR1 and CDR2: LGHNA and YNFKEQ. CDR3 length equals 17 residues. CDR3 sequence reads: CASSRDPDRPGKDTQYF. The covered CDR3 bases are TGCGCCAGCAGCCGGGACCCGGACAGACCCGGGAAGGATACG.

Regarding this clone: The sequence runs out 3 residues before the end of the CDR3; the remainder is reconstructed from the germline J gene. V and J are TRBV7-9 and TRBJ1-4, with TRBD1 as a possible D gene (5 bases). V dropped 4 bases and J dropped 7 bases, with 10 bases sitting between them. In germline, CDR1 is SEHNR, CDR2 FQNEAQ (reference sequence). The CDR3 has 13 amino acids. CDR3: CASSSLDSEKLFF. The part of the CDR3 DNA that was read is TGTGCCAGCAGCTCCTTAGACAGTGAAAAA. The full variable domain, its missing parts supplied by reference TRBV7-9 and TRBJ1-4, is DTGVSQNPRHKITKRGQNVTFRCDPISEHNRLYWYRQTLGQGPEFLTYFQNEAQLEKSRLLSDRFSAERPKGSFSTLEIQRTEQGDSAMYLCASSSLDSEKLFFGSGTQLSVL.

About this clone: The DNA ends 3 residues before the CDR3 does, and the rest of the CDR3 is filled in from the germline J gene. The chain links TRBV20-1 to TRBJ2-7; D remains ambiguous. This CDR3 region has 14 residues. CDR1 is DFQATT and CDR2 is SNEGSKA in the germline V gene (reference sequence). The V gene lost 5 bases and the J gene lost 2 bases, with 16 bases spanning the gap. The CDR3 DNA, read in part, is TGCAGTGCTTCTAACACCGCCCGGGCCTACGAG. This codes for CSASNTARAYE. The full CDR3 protein is CSASNTARAYEQYF.

Points on this clone: The sequence runs out 3 residues before the end of the CDR3; the remainder is reconstructed from the germline J gene. The chain couples TRBV29-1 to TRBJ2-2, with 7 bases fitting TRBD1. This CDR3 has 13 residues. The germline CDR1 and CDR2 sequences are SQVTM and ANQGSEA. Trimming removed 4 bases from V and 6 bases from J; junction bases left unmatched: 5. The DNA read from the CDR3 is TGCAGCGTTGTGACAGGGCGAGCCGGGGAG. Translating gives CSVVTGRAGE. The CDR3, in full, reads CSVVTGRAGELFF.

About this clone itself: The CDR3 end lies 3 residues beyond the end of the read and is filled in from the germline J gene. The chain links TRBV7-9 to TRBJ2-3, with D possibly matching TRBD1 (6 bases). V dropped 5 bases and J dropped 5 bases, with 17 bases sitting between them. The CDR3 runs 15 residues. CDR1 and CDR2 (germline): SEHNR, FQNEAQ (reference sequence). The DNA read from the CDR3 is TGTGCCAGCAGCATGTCTCAGGGGCCTAAAGATACG. This codes for CASSMSQGPKDT. The CDR3, in full, reads CASSMSQGPKDTQYF.

In the case of this clone: The read ends 3 residues before the CDR3 terminus; that terminus is restored from the germline J gene. J is TRBJ2-1 and V is TRBV11-3; 7 positions agree with TRBD1. Germline values: CDR1 SGHNT, CDR2 YENEEA. The CDR3 runs 15 residues. Trimming at V came to 5 bases and at J to 5 bases, leaving 9 bases not matched to a gene. The CDR3 protein is CASSPGGQQNNEQFF. The sequenced CDR3 bases are TGTGCCAGCAGCCCAGGGGGACAGCAAAACAATGAG.

In regard to this clone: The read falls 3 residues short of the CDR3 end, and the missing part is taken from the germline J gene. This chain joins TRBV19 and TRBJ1-2; 9 nucleotides align to TRBD1. The CDR3 has 13 residues. The V gene's germline CDR1 is LNHDA and CDR2 SQIVND (reference sequence). CDR3 residues: CASSPGQGYGYTF. The sequenced CDR3 bases are TGTGCCAGTAGCCCCGGACAGGGGTACGGC.

Remarks on this clone: The CDR3 end is not reached by the read, which stops 3 residues before it; the germline J gene fills it in. The genes are TRBV4-2 and TRBJ2-7, with TRBD2 matching 8 bases. Trimming cost V 2 bases and J 0 bases; bases outside gene matches: 3. This CDR3 contains 15 residues. Germline CDR1 is LGHNA and CDR2 is YNFKEQ. Incomplete CDR3 DNA: TGTGCCAGCAGCCAATCACTAGCGGACTCCTACGAG. Protein sequence: CASSQSLADSYE. The full CDR3 protein is CASSQSLADSYEQYF.